These 31 T cell receptor beta chains originate from one sample sequenced in a study of blood T cell repertoires in COVID-19. Assay used: immunoSEQ multiplex PCR; TCRdb lists only in-frame clones, some missing. The table has some 210,000 clones, 92% seen once. Sequencing was performed on peripheral blood. The receptors come from a man aged 55 to 70 with COVID-19, enrolled during active disease.

V usage is TRBV24-1 and J usage is TRBJ2-1; the match to TRBD1 covers 9 bases. The germline V gene has CDR1 KGHDR and CDR2 SFDVKD. The CDR3 length is 15 residues. Trimming at V came to 7 bases and at J to 2 bases, leaving 5 bases not matched to a gene. The CDR3 nucleotides read TGTGCCACCAGGGGGGACAGGGTCCCCTACAATGAGCAGTTCTTC. This sequence encodes CATRGDRVPYNEQFF.

V is TRBV28 and J is TRBJ2-7, with D perhaps matching TRBD1 (5 bases). Trimming shortened V by 6 bases and J by 5 bases, and 14 bases separated the two germline ends. The CDR3 consists of 13 residues. The germline V gene encodes CDR1 MDHEN and CDR2 SYDVKM. CDR3 in DNA: TGTGCCAGCAGGCCGCAGGGCCTCAACGAGCAGTACTTC. It translates to CASRPQGLNEQYF.

This sequence joins TRBV9 and TRBJ1-1; tentative D call: TRBD1 (6 bases). CDR1 is SGDLS and CDR2 is YYNGEE in the germline V gene. Trimming removed 5 bases from V and 2 bases from J, with 16 bases in between. This CDR3 region has 15 residues. CDR3: CASRRVEGGNTEAFF. The CDR3, as DNA: TGTGCCAGCAGGCGTGTTGAAGGGGGAAACACTGAAGCTTTCTTT.

A note on this clone: Other DNA sequences in this specimen translate into the identical CDR3. As DNA, the CDR3 is TGTGCCAGCAGTTACGACGGGAGAAGAACCGGGGAGCTGTTTTTT. It yields the protein CASSYDGRRTGELFF. The chain has TRBV6-5 and TRBJ2-2; tentatively, D is TRBD2 (6 bases). This CDR3 has 15 residues. Germline CDR1 MNHEY, CDR2 SVGAGI. Trimming removed 2 bases from V and 5 bases from J, with 12 bases in between.

This clone appeared a single time. The chain combines TRBV6-5 with TRBJ2-5; D may be TRBD2 (7 bases). The length of the CDR3 is 13 residues. Trimming left V 6 bases short and J 3 bases short, with 11 bases between. Germline V lookup: CDR1 MNHEY, CDR2 SVGAGI. The CDR3 region has the DNA TGTGCCAGCAGCTGGGAGGGGGAAGAGACCCAGTACTTC. Protein: CASSWEGEETQYF.

The chain recombines TRBV7-2 with TRBJ1-2, with D perhaps matching TRBD1 (5 bases). The CDR3 is made up of 13 amino acids. Germline CDR1 and CDR2: SGHTA and FQGNSA. Trimming took 4 bases from V and 10 from J, leaving 16 bases between them. The CDR3 DNA reads as TGTGCCAGCAGCTACCGCTCCGGGACTAACTACACCTTC. Its translation: CASSYRSGTNYTF.

CDR3 in amino acids: CASSAQAGLGTGELFF. CDR3 DNA sequence: TGTGCCAGCAGCGCCCAAGCGGGGTTGGGCACCGGGGAGCTGTTTTTT. This chain uses TRBV9 with TRBJ2-2; the match to TRBD2 covers 7 bases. CDR1 is SGDLS, CDR2 YYNGEE, per germline. The V gene end was trimmed by 3 bases and the J gene end by 4 bases; junction bases not matched to a gene: 9. The CDR3 totals 16 residues.

The rearrangement joins TRBV14 to TRBJ2-7; tentatively, D is TRBD1 (6 bases). This CDR3 is 16 amino acids long. Deletions cut 0 bases from V and 2 bases from J, with 14 bases between. Per the germline V gene, CDR1 is SGHDN and CDR2 is FVKESK. This chain's CDR3 is CASSQDILKGAYEQYF. CDR3 bases: TGTGCCAGCAGCCAAGATATACTCAAGGGGGCCTACGAGCAGTACTTC.

This clone has a single count. The V gene is TRBV7-3, the J gene TRBJ2-1; possible D gene TRBD2, 6 bases. The CDR3 sequence is 16 residues long. In germline, CDR1 is SGHTA, CDR2 FQGTGA. The ends were cut back, 3 bases at V and 6 bases at J, with 18 bases in the middle. CDR3 loop: CASSFQGGERPNEQFF. The CDR3 bases are TGTGCCAGCAGCTTCCAAGGCGGGGAGCGGCCCAATGAGCAGTTCTTC.

This chain uses TRBV12-3 or TRBV12-4 with TRBJ1-1; no clear D. This CDR3 contains 13 residues. The ends were cut back, 4 bases at V and 5 bases at J, with 11 bases in the middle. CDR3 region: CASSYGGVTEAFF. In DNA, the CDR3 is TGTGCCAGCAGTTACGGAGGAGTGACTGAAGCTTTCTTT.

The CDR3 loop reads CASSLSSWAGGGSDEQFF. The CDR3 bases are TGTGCCAGCAGTTTATCGAGTTGGGCGGGAGGGGGGTCCGATGAGCAGTTCTTC. This chain links TRBV28 with TRBJ2-1, with 9 bases that match TRBD2. CDR1 is MDHEN, CDR2 SYDVKM, per germline. The CDR3 length is 18 residues. V was pared by 1 base and J by 8 bases, with 15 bases of the junction left unmatched.

The V call is TRBV9, the J call TRBJ2-2; 9 nucleotides align to TRBD2. Germline V gene lookup returns CDR1 SGDLS and CDR2 YYNGEE. This CDR3 has 16 residues. V shed 0 bases and J 6 bases; nucleotides not matched to a gene: 6. CDR3 region: CASSVGLAGFSGELFF. The CDR3 nucleotides read TGTGCCAGCAGCGTAGGTCTAGCGGGATTTTCCGGGGAGCTGTTTTTT.

This chain uses TRBV29-1 with TRBJ1-1; D is uncertain. Germline lookup yields CDR1 SQVTM and CDR2 ANQGSEA. V was trimmed by 2 bases and J by 0 bases, leaving 10 bases between them. The CDR3 runs 14 residues. For the CDR3, the DNA is TGCAGCGTTGAAAGCCTCAATGTGAACACTGAAGCTTTCTTT. The encoded protein is CSVESLNVNTEAFF. Together with reference TRBV29-1 and TRBJ1-1, the CDR3 gives the full variable domain: SAVISQKPSRDICQRGTSLTIQCQVDSQVTMMFWYRQQPGQSLTLIATANQGSEATYESGFVIDKFPISRPNLTFSTLTVSNMSPEDSSIYLCSVESLNVNTEAFFGQGTRLTVV.

The chain uses TRBV27 and TRBJ2-7; the match to TRBD2 covers 15 bases. The CDR3 sequence is 18 residues long. The germline gives CDR1 MNHEY, CDR2 SMNVEV (reference sequence). The junction had 11 bases not matched to a gene; V was cut back by 5 bases and J by 3 bases. The DNA of the CDR3 is TGTGCCAGCAGTCCGGGACTAGCGGGAGGCCTCCGGGTCTACGAGCAGTACTTC. This encodes CASSPGLAGGLRVYEQYF.

The rearrangement uses TRBV5-1 and TRBJ2-7; possible D gene TRBD1, 5 bases. Trimming shortened V by 0 bases and J by 1 base, and 5 bases separated the two germline ends. This CDR3 contains 13 residues. The germline gives CDR1 SGHRS, CDR2 YFSETQ. The CDR3 sequence: CASSLGQSYEQYF. The CDR3 coding sequence is TGCGCCAGCAGCTTGGGACAGTCCTACGAGCAGTACTTC.

The chain carries TRBV6-6 and TRBJ2-1; TRBD2 aligns across 13 bases. Germline V CDR1 and CDR2: MNHNY, SVGAGI (reference sequence). There are 16 residues in the CDR3. Trimming took 8 bases from V and 8 from J; bases not matched to a gene: 12. CDR3 nucleotide sequence: TGTGCCAGCGTCCGCGACCGACTAGCGGGGGGTCATGAGCAGTTCTTC. It translates to CASVRDRLAGGHEQFF.

V usage is TRBV6-6 and J usage is TRBJ1-2; tentative D call: TRBD1 (6 bases). This CDR3 has 15 amino acids. Trimming shortened V by 6 bases and J by 5 bases, and 19 bases separated the two germline ends. CDR1 is MNHNY, CDR2 SVGAGI, per germline (reference sequence). CDR3 residues: CASRVHREGQYGYTF. CDR3 coding DNA: TGTGCCAGCAGGGTCCACAGGGAGGGGCAATATGGCTACACCTTC.

V and J are TRBV3-1 (or the pseudogene TRBV3-2) and TRBJ2-1; TRBD2 aligns across 10 bases. In germline, CDR1 is LGHDT, CDR2 YNNKEL (reference sequence). The J segment lost 3 bases and the V segment lost 5 bases, leaving 10 bases of the junction unmatched. The CDR3 covers 17 residues. As DNA, the CDR3 is TGTGCCAGCAGCAATCCCCTTCTAGCGGGGGACTACAATGAGCAGTTCTTC. The encoded protein is CASSNPLLAGDYNEQFF.

This chain links TRBV12-5 with TRBJ2-1; no definite D call. Trimming removed 3 bases from V and 5 bases from J, with 8 bases in between. From germline, CDR1 is LGHNT and CDR2 FRNRAP. The CDR3 has 13 residues. The chain's CDR3 is CASGLAINNEQFF. The CDR3 DNA follows: TGTGCTAGTGGTTTAGCGATTAACAATGAGCAGTTCTTC. The full variable domain, completed using reference TRBV12-5 and TRBJ2-1, is DARVTQTPRHKVTEMGQEVTMRCQPILGHNTVFWYRQTMMQGLELLAYFRNRAPLDDSGMPKDRFSAEMPDATLATLKIQPSEPRDSAVYFCASGLAINNEQFFGPGTRLTVL.

The V and J genes are TRBV7-8 and TRBJ1-3, with D maybe TRBD1 (6 bases). From germline, CDR1 is SGHVS and CDR2 FQNEAQ. V gave up 3 bases and J gave up 7 bases, with 13 bases separating them. This CDR3 is 14 amino acids long. CDR3 in amino acids: CASSFHRDRNTIYF. Here the CDR3 DNA reads TGTGCCAGCAGCTTCCACAGGGATAGGAACACCATATATTTT.

This clone was picked up one time. J is TRBJ2-2 and V is TRBV6-5, with D possibly being TRBD2 (6 bases). Germline-derived CDR1 and CDR2 are MNHEY and SVGAGI. V lost 9 bases, J lost 5 bases, and 16 bases lay in between. This CDR3 region has 14 residues. The CDR3 DNA sequence: TGTGCCAGGGGGGGTCTAGCAGGGACCGGGGAGCTGTTTTTT. This sequence encodes CARGGLAGTGELFF.

This chain connects TRBV2 to TRBJ1-3; no clear D gene. Germline-derived CDR1 and CDR2 are SNHLY and FYNNEI. Between the trimmed V and J ends, which lost 1 base and 0 bases, there was a span of 13 bases. The CDR3 spans 17 residues. This chain's CDR3 is CASSEGAGYSSGNTIYF. CDR3 DNA sequence: TGTGCCAGCAGTGAAGGGGCAGGATACAGCTCTGGAAACACCATATATTTT.

The chain carries TRBV28 and TRBJ2-1; TRBD2 matches at 8 bases. Germline lookup yields CDR1 MDHEN and CDR2 SYDVKM. After removal of 6 bases from V and 6 bases from J, the junction contained 10 bases not matched to a gene. The CDR3 covers 15 residues. CDR3 loop: CASSSWAGGTNEQFF. For the CDR3, the DNA is TGTGCCAGCAGCTCTTGGGCGGGAGGCACCAATGAGCAGTTCTTC.

The rearrangement uses TRBV18 and TRBJ1-2; TRBD1 agrees at 7 bases. The CDR3 runs 14 residues. J lost 2 bases, V lost 3 bases, and 3 bases had no gene match. In germline, CDR1 is KGHSH, CDR2 LQKENI. In DNA, the CDR3 is TGTGCCAGCTCACCTCGGACAGGCAACTATGGCTACACCTTC. Amino acid sequence: CASSPRTGNYGYTF.

The rearrangement uses TRBV9 and TRBJ2-1, with 12 bases fitting TRBD2. The CDR3 is 17 amino acids. Trimming at V came to 3 bases and at J to 7 bases, leaving 11 bases not matched to a gene. The V gene's germline CDR1 is SGDLS and CDR2 YYNGEE. The CDR3 region has the DNA TGTGCCAGCAGCGGACCAGGAACTAGCGGGGGGCGGAATGAGCAGTTCTTC. Translating gives CASSGPGTSGGRNEQFF. The full variable domain, rest sourced from reference TRBV9 and TRBJ2-1, is DSGVTQTPKHLITATGQRVTLRCSPRSGDLSVYWYQQSLDQGLQFLIQYYNGEERAKGNILERFSAQQFPDLHSELNLSSLELGDSALYFCASSGPGTSGGRNEQFFGPGTRLTVL.

The chain has TRBV10-1 and TRBJ2-7, with TRBD2 matching 10 bases. V gave up 2 bases and J gave up 7 bases; unmatched junction bases: 8. CDR3 length: 15 residues. Germline V CDR1 and CDR2: WNHNN, SYGVQD (reference sequence). Here the CDR3 DNA reads TGCGCCAGCAGTGAGCTCACTAGCGGGGCTGGTGAGCAGTACTTC. Translating it yields CASSELTSGAGEQYF.

V and J are TRBV6-2 or TRBV6-3 and TRBJ1-5, with a possible D match to TRBD1 (6 bases). Germline values: CDR1 MNHEY, CDR2 SVGEGT. The V and J ends lost 2 bases and 2 bases respectively, with 13 bases between them. The CDR3 length is 16 residues. The CDR3 coding sequence is TGTGCCAGCAGTTACCCGGACAGTAGGGGCAATCAGCCCCAGCATTTT. Translating gives CASSYPDSRGNQPQHF.

The chain carries TRBV18 and TRBJ1-3; TRBD1 agrees at 8 bases. Germline-derived CDR1 and CDR2 are KGHSH and LQKENI. Losses at the gene ends were 1 base for V and 4 bases for J; bases not matched to a gene: 6. The CDR3 length is 16 residues. The CDR3 DNA reads as TGTGCCAGCTCACCACTCGGACAGGGCACAGGAAACACCATATATTTT. Translation gives CASSPLGQGTGNTIYF.

V and J are TRBV7-3 and TRBJ2-2; 8 positions match TRBD2. Germline lookup yields CDR1 SGHTA and CDR2 FQGTGA. The CDR3 loop spans 17 amino acids. Germline trimming cut 6 bases from V and 0 bases from J; bases unmatched to any gene: 9. The CDR3 reads CASSQLSGGANTGELFF. The CDR3 nucleotides are TGTGCCAGCAGTCAACTTTCCGGGGGGGCGAACACCGGGGAGCTGTTTTTT.

V is TRBV5-1 and J is TRBJ1-2; 8 nucleotides line up with TRBD1. The germline CDR1 and CDR2 sequences are SGHRS and YFSETQ. The CDR3 is 14 residues long. J was trimmed by 4 bases and V by 4 bases; bases with no gene match: 6. This CDR3 reads CASSTGQGGYGYTF. Written as DNA, the CDR3 is TGCGCCAGCAGCACCGGACAGGGAGGCTATGGCTACACCTTC. The full variable domain, completed using reference TRBV5-1 and TRBJ1-2, is KAGVTQTPRYLIKTRGQQVTLSCSPISGHRSVSWYQQTPGQGLQFLFEYFSETQRNKGNFPGRFSGRQFSNSRSEMNVSTLELGDSALYLCASSTGQGGYGYTFGSGTRLTVV.

The chain carries TRBV5-4 and TRBJ1-2; 7 bases match TRBD1. CDR1 is SGHNT and CDR2 is YYREEE in the germline V gene (reference sequence). The CDR3 totals 16 residues. V lost 6 bases, J lost 0 bases, and 11 bases stayed unmatched. The CDR3 sequence is CASTSTSGTANYGYTF. The CDR3 DNA reads TGTGCCAGCACCTCTACCTCCGGGACAGCTAACTATGGCTACACCTTC.